The source of this T cell receptor (beta chain) is a study of CD8+ T cells in alopecia areata. Study-level information: Those treated were given oral tofacitinib at 5 to 10 mg twice daily. Tofacitinib was given for 6 to 18 months, then stopped for 6 months. Points from the study as a whole: More clonal than normal scalp was lesional scalp, particularly alopecia totalis/universalis.

This clone was found a few times. The target antigen is unknown. Both peripheral blood and punch biopsies of lesional scalp skin were obtained from patients who had alopecia areata. cDNA serving as the sequencing template came from extracted, reverse transcribed RNA. The protocol was immunoSEQ multiplex PCR, while the TCRdb copy is restricted to in-frame clones and leaves out a portion. The sample has 160,000 or so clones; more than 45% are singletons. The V end lost 5 bases, the J end lost 7 bases, and 14 bases lay between the germline ends. This CDR3 is 12 amino acids long. CDR1 is SQVTM and CDR2 is ANQGSEA in the germline V gene.

V is TRBV29-1 and J is TRBJ1-2; a possible D gene is TRBD1 (6 bases). The source was CD8+ T cells sorted from blood, collected at week 0. This clonotype was sampled from a human donor with alopecia areata. The DNA of the CDR3 is TGCAGCGTTCTATGGGGGCCCAGTGGCTACACCTTC. Protein sequence: CSVLWGPSGYTF.